This entry describes one T cell receptor (beta chain). This clonotype was seen a few times. Its antigen is still unknown. At one boundary the junction diverges from the germline segment, which might be a read error. Without any cell sorting, total RNA and DNA were extracted together from around 20-30 mg of bulk tissue using the AllPrep DNA/RNA mini kit. Roughly 5 patients with histopathologically diagnosed primary liver carcinoma underwent surgical resection in China between November 2015 and March 2016. At the time of sampling, the patients had chronic HBV infection and had not received any treatment. Each tumor was sampled at five spatially separated regions: the tumor centre plus the superior, inferior, left-lateral and right-lateral poles. More than 90% viable tumor cells were found by histology in every tumor sample. Pieces of fresh tumor and adjacent tissue were cut in half, with one half kept in RNAlater at -80 degrees C and the other half sent for histology.

This entry is derived from a study of tumor-infiltrating lymphocytes in primary liver carcinoma (dated by TCRdb to 2016 to 2017). Background for the entire study: The five patients, three men and two women aged 30 to 69 years, had hepatocellular carcinoma (four) or combined HCC and intrahepatic cholangiocarcinoma (one). The five patients had tumors of stage T1-T3 N0M0, with maximum diameters ranging from about 4.2 to 10 cm. Samples yielded roughly 3.5 to 8 million productive TCRbeta reads; read depth did not differ significantly between tissue types. For each liver tumor, the study sampled five regions along with adjacent normal tissue and blood, and applied TCRbeta repertoire sequencing, expression microarrays and whole-exome sequencing. A total of roughly 35 specimens from 5 patients, comprising around 25 tumor regions, 5 adjacent noncancerous liver tissues and 5 peripheral blood samples, were covered by TCRbeta repertoire sequencing. To link TCRbeta repertoire diversity with the local molecular phenotype, the 25 or so tumor region samples were profiled using Agilent mRNA microarrays. Reproducibility between technical replicate repertoires was high, with correlation coefficients above 0.95 and mean shared-clone rates approximately 0.91.

Using a constant-region primer and ProtoScript II reverse transcriptase, TCRbeta-specific cDNA was reverse-transcribed from 500 ng total RNA. Three nested multiplex PCR rounds, following a slightly modified ARM-PCR procedure, were used to build the TCRbeta libraries. The first two PCR rounds used multiplex TRBV1-TRBV30 forward primers with a Cbeta reverse primer, each for 10 cycles. Sample barcodes and Illumina adapters were attached in a final 25-cycle PCR using Deep VentR polymerase. Before sequencing, amplicons between 200 and 500 bp were purified from gel using a QIAquick gel extraction kit. An Illumina HiSeq 2500 was used to sequence the TCRbeta amplicons, generating 250-bp paired-end reads. The original methods were these. Trimmomatic v0.33 was used to quality-trim the reads, and FLASH v1.2.11 was used to merge paired reads so that full CDR3 sequences could be recovered. V, D and J germline segments were assigned to the rearranged TCRbeta sequences by MiGEC v1.2.1b. Clonotype statistics and Shannon-Wiener diversity indices were calculated with VDJtools v1.0.0. Except for diversity analysis, only the 250 most abundant clonotypes of each sample were used in subsequent analyses to reduce sampling bias. TCRdb applied fastp at Q25 and MiXCR to the public reads, then kept only in-frame beta chains. Every entry covers one CDR3 protein and lists the most common genes and DNA from its rows. These V and J calls rely on TCRdb rather than the paper's analysis. Recorded for this sample are 75,000 to 90,000 distinct CDR3 sequences; 72% of them occurred a single time. The ten top clones hold 15% to 20% of the sample.

Paper-wide results and their limitations: Only roughly 7-24% of top clones appeared in all five regions of a tumor, which suggests that tumor-infiltrating T cells are spatially heterogeneous. Comparison of CD4+ and CD8+ T cell repertoires was precluded by the use of bulk unsorted samples. Consistent with antigen-driven expansion, pairs of tumor regions showed higher repertoire overlap (mean around 36%) than either tumor-adjacent pairs (about 17%) or tumor-blood pairs (approximately 14%). Only five or six patients were included in the study, and the authors note that the findings should be validated in a larger study. A significantly larger repertoire fraction was made up by the top 250 clones in tumors than in blood (p = 0.039). Only the TCR beta chain was sequenced, so true repertoire diversity is likely underestimated because unpaired alpha chains were not captured.

The germline V gene sets CDR1 to ENHRY and CDR2 to SYGVKD. The CDR3 goes from the cysteine to the phenylalanine over 15 residues. Just the 45-base CDR3 DNA is kept, in frame starting at base 1. The source of this sequence is a man aged 35-49 years with primary liver carcinoma and hepatitis B virus infection. This receptor chain uses TRBV10-3 and TRBJ1-1; TRBD1 might be the D gene, on 6 matching bases. What was sequenced was liver tumor tissue from sampling region 1. This sample's cell subset or site label indicates: tumor region T1, superior pole. The bases are TGTGCCACCAGTGAGACAGGATTGGTGGGCACCGAAGCTTTCTTT. This encodes CATSETGLVGTEAFF.